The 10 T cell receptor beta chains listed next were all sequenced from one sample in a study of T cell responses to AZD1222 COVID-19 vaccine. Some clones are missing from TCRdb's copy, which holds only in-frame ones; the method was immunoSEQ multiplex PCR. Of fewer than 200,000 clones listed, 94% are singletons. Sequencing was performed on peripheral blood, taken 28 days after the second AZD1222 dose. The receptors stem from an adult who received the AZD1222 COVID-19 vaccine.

CDR3 coding DNA: TGCGCCAGCAGCGAAGGACGAAACAATGAGCAGTTCTTC. Translation gives CASSEGRNNEQFF. The V gene is TRBV4-1, the J gene TRBJ2-1; D remains ambiguous. V was cut by 5 bases and J by 5 bases, with 10 bases left in between. Per germline, CDR1 MGHRA and CDR2 YSYEKL. This CDR3 is built from 13 residues.

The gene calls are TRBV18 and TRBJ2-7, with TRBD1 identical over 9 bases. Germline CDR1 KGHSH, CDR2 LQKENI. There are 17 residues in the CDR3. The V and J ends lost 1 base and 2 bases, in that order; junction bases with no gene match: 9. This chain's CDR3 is CASSPQGAGQGTYEQYF. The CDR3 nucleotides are TGTGCCAGCTCACCACAGGGAGCTGGACAGGGGACCTACGAGCAGTACTTC.

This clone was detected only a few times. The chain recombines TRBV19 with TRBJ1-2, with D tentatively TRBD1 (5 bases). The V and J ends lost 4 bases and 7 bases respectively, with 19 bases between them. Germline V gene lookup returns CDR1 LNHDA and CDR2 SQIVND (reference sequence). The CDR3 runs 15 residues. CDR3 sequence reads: CASSRRGEPNPGYTF. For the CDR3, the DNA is TGTGCCAGTAGTAGGAGAGGGGAGCCGAATCCTGGCTACACCTTC.

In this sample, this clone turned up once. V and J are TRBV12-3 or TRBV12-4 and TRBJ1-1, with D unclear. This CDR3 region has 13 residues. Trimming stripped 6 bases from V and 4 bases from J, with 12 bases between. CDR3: CASRRFVGTEAFF. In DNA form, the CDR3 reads TGTGCCAGCAGGAGGTTTGTAGGCACTGAAGCTTTCTTT.

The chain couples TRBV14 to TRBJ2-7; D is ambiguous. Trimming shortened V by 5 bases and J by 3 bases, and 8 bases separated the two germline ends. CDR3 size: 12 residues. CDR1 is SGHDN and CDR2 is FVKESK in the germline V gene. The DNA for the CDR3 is TGTGCCAGCAGCTTGTACTTCTACGAGCAGTACTTC. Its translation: CASSLYFYEQYF.

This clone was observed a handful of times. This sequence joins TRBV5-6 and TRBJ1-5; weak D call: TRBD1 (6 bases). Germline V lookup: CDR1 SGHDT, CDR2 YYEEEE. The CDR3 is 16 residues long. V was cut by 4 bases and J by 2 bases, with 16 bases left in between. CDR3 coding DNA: TGTGCCAGCAGCACTCGGGGGCGCGAGGGCAATCAGCCCCAGCATTTT. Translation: CASSTRGREGNQPQHF.

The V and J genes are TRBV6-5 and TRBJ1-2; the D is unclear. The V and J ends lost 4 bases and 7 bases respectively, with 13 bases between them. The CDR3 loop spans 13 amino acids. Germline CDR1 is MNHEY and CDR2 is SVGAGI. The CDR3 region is CASSSGRRTGYTF. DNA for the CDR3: TGTGCCAGCAGTTCCGGACGTAGGACTGGCTACACCTTC.

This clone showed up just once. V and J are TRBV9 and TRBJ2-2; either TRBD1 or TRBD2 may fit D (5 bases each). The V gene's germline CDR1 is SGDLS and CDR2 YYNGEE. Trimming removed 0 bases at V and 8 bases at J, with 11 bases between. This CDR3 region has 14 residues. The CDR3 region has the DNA TGTGCCAGCAGCGTAGCGTCAGGGACGGGGGAGCTGTTTTTT. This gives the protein CASSVASGTGELFF.

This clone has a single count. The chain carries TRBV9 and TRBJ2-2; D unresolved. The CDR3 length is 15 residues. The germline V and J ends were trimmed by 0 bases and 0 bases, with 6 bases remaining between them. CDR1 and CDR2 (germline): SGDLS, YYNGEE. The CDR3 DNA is TGTGCCAGCAGCGTAGAGGTGACGAACACCGGGGAGCTGTTTTTT. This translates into CASSVEVTNTGELFF.

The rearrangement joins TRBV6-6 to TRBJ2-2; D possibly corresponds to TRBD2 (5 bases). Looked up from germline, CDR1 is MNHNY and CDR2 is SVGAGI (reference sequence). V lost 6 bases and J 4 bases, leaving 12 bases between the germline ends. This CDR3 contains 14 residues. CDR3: CASSPRAITGELFF. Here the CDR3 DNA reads TGTGCCAGCAGCCCGAGGGCCATCACCGGGGAGCTGTTTTTT.